A single sample gave rise to the 10 T cell receptor beta chains below, sequenced in a study of T cells after yellow fever vaccination (dated by TCRdb to between 2018 and 2020). The receptor library was made with 5' RACE. The sample was run on an Illumina NovaSeq 6000. TCRdb reworked the public reads: Q25 trimming with fastp, MiXCR clone assembly, productive beta chains retained. Rows are unified per CDR3 protein, each entry keeping the most common DNA and genes. The sample records approximately 300,000 distinct CDR3 sequences, about 10% of which are singletons. The ten largest clonotypes hold 2.5% to 4% of the sample. Interpreted using the paper, the treatment or condition label stands for: live attenuated yellow fever vaccine strain. Source: CD4+ T cells sorted from PBMCs, taken 45 days after the yellow fever booster vaccination. The source of these receptors is a man aged 18-30 years who received the YFV17D yellow fever vaccine.

This clonotype was detected a few times. J is TRBJ1-2 and V is TRBV7-2; 8 positions match TRBD1. The V gene end was trimmed by 3 bases and the J gene end by 8 bases; junction bases not matched to a gene: 8. The germline V gene has CDR1 SGHTA and CDR2 FQGNSA. This CDR3 contains 14 residues. The CDR3 protein is CASSFGQGTRGYTF. DNA for the CDR3: TGTGCCAGCAGCTTTGGACAGGGAACTCGGGGCTACACCTTC.

This sequence joins TRBV7-2 and TRBJ2-5; 8 nucleotides agree with TRBD2. The CDR3 runs to 15 residues. V lost 5 bases and J lost 6; bases outside the gene matches: 11. Germline lookup yields CDR1 SGHTA and CDR2 FQGNSA. DNA for the CDR3: TGTGCCAGCAGCCCCCGGAGCGGGGGAGGGAAGACCCAGTACTTC. Protein: CASSPRSGGGKTQYF.

The chain has TRBV18 and TRBJ2-1; TRBD1 aligns across 9 bases. The CDR3 consists of 17 residues. Trimming cost V 0 bases and J 4 bases; bases outside gene matches: 7. Germline V gene sequence: CDR1 KGHSH, CDR2 LQKENI. The CDR3 sequence: CASSPPKGTGYYNEQFF. As DNA, the CDR3 is TGTGCCAGCTCACCACCGAAGGGGACAGGGTATTACAATGAGCAGTTCTTC. Drawing the rest from reference TRBV18 and TRBJ2-1, the complete variable domain is NAGVMQNPRHLVRRRGQEARLRCSPMKGHSHVYWYRQLPEEGLKFMVYLQKENIIDESGMPKERFSAEFPKEGPSILRIQQVVRGDSAAYFCASSPPKGTGYYNEQFFGPGTRLTVL.

The V and J genes are TRBV19 and TRBJ1-1, with D perhaps matching TRBD1 (5 bases). Germline loops: CDR1 LNHDA, CDR2 SQIVND (reference sequence). Trimming took off 3 bases at V and 0 bases at J, with 17 bases between the two ends. The CDR3 has 17 amino acids. The CDR3 spells CASSIGAGRAMNTEAFF. The CDR3, as DNA: TGTGCCAGTAGTATTGGGGCAGGGCGGGCAATGAACACTGAAGCTTTCTTT.

The chain is built from TRBV7-8 and TRBJ2-5; D gene unclear. The CDR3 is made up of 14 amino acids. Looked up from germline, CDR1 is SGHVS and CDR2 is FQNEAQ. V shed 1 base and J shed 4 bases, with 10 bases lying between them. The CDR3, as DNA: TGTGCCAGCAGCTTAGTGGTGGGTACAGAGACCCAGTACTTC. This gives the protein CASSLVVGTETQYF. Looking up the rest from reference TRBV7-8 and TRBJ2-5 gives the full variable domain: GAGVSQSPRYKVAKRGQDVALRCDPISGHVSLFWYQQALGQGPEFLTYFQNEAQLDKSGLPSDRFFAERPEGSVSTLKIQRTQQEDSAVYLCASSLVVGTETQYFGPGTRLLVL.

The rearrangement links TRBV7-2 to TRBJ1-6; unclear D gene. Per germline, CDR1 SGHTA and CDR2 FQGNSA. Trimming removed 1 base at V and 14 bases at J, with 12 bases between. This CDR3 contains 13 residues. CDR3 nucleotides: TGTGCCAGCAGCTTAGGGATGGCGTTCTCCCTCCACTTT. Its protein is CASSLGMAFSLHF. Filled out from reference TRBV7-2 and TRBJ1-6, the complete variable domain reads GAGVSQSPSNKVTEKGKDVELRCDPISGHTALYWYRQSLGQGLEFLIYFQGNSAPDKSGLPSDRFSAERTGGSVSTLTIQRTQQEDSAVYLCASSLGMAFSLHFGNGTRLTVT.

This clonotype was observed at least ten times. The chain couples TRBV6-5 to TRBJ2-2, with D possibly matching TRBD1 (5 bases). The V and J ends lost 6 bases and 2 bases respectively, with 7 bases between them. The germline V gene encodes CDR1 MNHEY and CDR2 SVGAGI. The CDR3 consists of 13 residues. The CDR3 nucleotides read TGTGCCAGCAGACAGGCTAACACCGGGGAGCTGTTTTTT. Protein: CASRQANTGELFF.

This clonotype was seen repeatedly, ten times or more. This rearrangement joins TRBV5-6 to TRBJ2-3; 14 nucleotides match TRBD2. The junction had 7 bases not matched to a gene; V was cut back by 5 bases and J by 5 bases. Per the germline V gene, CDR1 is SGHDT and CDR2 is YYEEEE. This CDR3 has 16 residues. CDR3 coding DNA: TGTGCCAGCAGTCCTCCGGGACTAGCGGGGGTAGATACGCAGTATTTT. It specifies CASSPPGLAGVDTQYF.

The V gene is TRBV7-2, the J gene TRBJ2-3, with no clear D. Germline values: CDR1 SGHTA, CDR2 FQGNSA. CDR3 length: 14 amino acids. Trimming pared 8 bases from V and 0 bases from J, leaving 12 bases between. The CDR3 DNA reads TGTGCCAGCCAACCTACTTATAGCACAGATACGCAGTATTTT. This translates into CASQPTYSTDTQYF. The variable domain in full, with the rest retrieved from reference TRBV7-2 and TRBJ2-3, is GAGVSQSPSNKVTEKGKDVELRCDPISGHTALYWYRQSLGQGLEFLIYFQGNSAPDKSGLPSDRFSAERTGGSVSTLTIQRTQQEDSAVYLCASQPTYSTDTQYFGPGTRLTVL.

The sample holds a few counts of this clonotype. The chain couples TRBV10-2 to TRBJ2-6; 8 bases fit TRBD2. The CDR3 is 14 residues long. V was clipped by 6 bases and J by 3 bases; unmatched bases: 1. CDR1 and CDR2 from the germline V gene are WSHSY and SAAADI. The CDR3: CASRLAGGANVLTF. In nucleotides, the CDR3 is TGCGCCAGCAGGCTAGCGGGTGGGGCCAACGTCCTGACTTTC.